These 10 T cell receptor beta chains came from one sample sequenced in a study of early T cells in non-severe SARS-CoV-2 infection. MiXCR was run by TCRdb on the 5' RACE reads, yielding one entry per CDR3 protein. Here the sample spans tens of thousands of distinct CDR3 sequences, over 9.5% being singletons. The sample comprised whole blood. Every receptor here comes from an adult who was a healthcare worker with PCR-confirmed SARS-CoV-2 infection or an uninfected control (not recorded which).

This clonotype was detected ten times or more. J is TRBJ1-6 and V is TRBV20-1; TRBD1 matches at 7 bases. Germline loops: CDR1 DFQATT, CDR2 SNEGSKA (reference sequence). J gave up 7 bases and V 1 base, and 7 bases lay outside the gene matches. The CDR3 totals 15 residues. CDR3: CSARATTGINSPLHF. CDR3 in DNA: TGCAGTGCTAGAGCGACGACAGGGATCAATTCACCCCTCCACTTT.

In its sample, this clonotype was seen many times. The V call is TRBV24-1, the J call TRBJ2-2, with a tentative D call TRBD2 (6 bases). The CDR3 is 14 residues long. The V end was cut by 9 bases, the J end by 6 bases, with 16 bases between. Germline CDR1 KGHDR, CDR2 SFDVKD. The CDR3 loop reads CATARTGVPGELFF. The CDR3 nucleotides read TGTGCCACCGCCCGCACGGGAGTACCCGGGGAGCTGTTTTTT.

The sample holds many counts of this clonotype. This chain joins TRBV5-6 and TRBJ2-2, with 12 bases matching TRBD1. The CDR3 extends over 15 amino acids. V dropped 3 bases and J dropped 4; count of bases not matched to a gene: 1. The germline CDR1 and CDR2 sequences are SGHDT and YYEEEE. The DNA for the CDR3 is TGTGCCAGCAGCTGGGACAGGGGGCGCACCGGGGAGCTGTTTTTT. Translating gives CASSWDRGRTGELFF. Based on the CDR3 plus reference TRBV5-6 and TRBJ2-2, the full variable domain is DAGVTQSPTHLIKTRGQQVTLRCSPKSGHDTVSWYQQALGQGPQFIFQYYEEEERQRGNFPDRFSGHQFPNYSSELNVNALLLGDSALYLCASSWDRGRTGELFFGEGSRLTVL.

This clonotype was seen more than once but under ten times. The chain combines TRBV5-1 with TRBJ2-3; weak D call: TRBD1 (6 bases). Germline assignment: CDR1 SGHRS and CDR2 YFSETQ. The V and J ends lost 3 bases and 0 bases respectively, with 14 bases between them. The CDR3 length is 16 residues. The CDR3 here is CASSSTYRASTDTQYF. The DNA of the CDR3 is TGCGCCAGCAGCTCTACATACAGGGCTAGCACAGATACGCAGTATTTT.

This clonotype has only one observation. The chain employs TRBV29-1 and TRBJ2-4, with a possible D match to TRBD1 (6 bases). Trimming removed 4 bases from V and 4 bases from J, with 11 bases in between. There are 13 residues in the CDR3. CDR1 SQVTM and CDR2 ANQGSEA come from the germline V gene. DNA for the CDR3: TGCAGCGTTGCGAATCAGGGGAAAAACATTCAGTACTTC. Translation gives CSVANQGKNIQYF.

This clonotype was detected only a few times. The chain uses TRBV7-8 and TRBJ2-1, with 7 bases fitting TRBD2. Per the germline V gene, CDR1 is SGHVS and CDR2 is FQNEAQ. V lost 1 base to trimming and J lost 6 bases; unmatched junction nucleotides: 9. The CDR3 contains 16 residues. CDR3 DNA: TGTGCCAGCAGCTTAGAAGGACTAGGGCTTTCCAATGAGCAGTTCTTC. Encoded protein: CASSLEGLGLSNEQFF.

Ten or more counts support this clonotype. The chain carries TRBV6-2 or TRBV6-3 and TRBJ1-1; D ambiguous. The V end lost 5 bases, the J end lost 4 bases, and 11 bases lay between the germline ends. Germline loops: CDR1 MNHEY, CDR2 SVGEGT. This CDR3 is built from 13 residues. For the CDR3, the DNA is TGTGCCAGCAGTGGATCTATGGGCACTGAAGCTTTCTTT. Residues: CASSGSMGTEAFF.

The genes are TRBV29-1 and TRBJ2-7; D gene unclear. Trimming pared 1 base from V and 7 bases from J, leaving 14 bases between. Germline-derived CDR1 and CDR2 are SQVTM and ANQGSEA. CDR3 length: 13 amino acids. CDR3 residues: CSVEVVVLGEQYF. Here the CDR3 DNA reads TGCAGCGTTGAAGTAGTTGTCCTGGGGGAGCAGTACTTC.

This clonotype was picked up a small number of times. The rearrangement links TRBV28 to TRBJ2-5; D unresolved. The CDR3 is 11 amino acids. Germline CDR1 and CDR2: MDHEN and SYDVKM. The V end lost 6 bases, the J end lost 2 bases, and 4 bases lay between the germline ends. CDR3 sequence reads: CASRGQETQYF. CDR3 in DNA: TGTGCCAGCAGGGGACAAGAGACCCAGTACTTC.

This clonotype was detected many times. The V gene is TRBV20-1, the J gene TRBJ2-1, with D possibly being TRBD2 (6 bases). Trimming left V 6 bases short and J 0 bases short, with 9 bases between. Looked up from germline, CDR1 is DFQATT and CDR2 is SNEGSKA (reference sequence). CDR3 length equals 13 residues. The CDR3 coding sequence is TGCAGTGCCCCGGACTACTCCTACAATGAGCAGTTCTTC. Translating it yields CSAPDYSYNEQFF.